A single TCR beta chain is shown here with its context. Measured with immunoSEQ multiplex PCR; TCRdb has only the in-frame clones, and not every one. This table has about 120,000 clones, around 92% appearing once. This specimen comes from a study of control samples from healthy donors and cancer patients. The V gene end was trimmed by 2 bases and the J gene end by 7 bases; junction bases not matched to a gene: 2. The CDR3 contains 12 residues. CDR1 and CDR2 from the germline V gene are GTSNPN and SVGIG (reference sequence). The receptor's source is a woman between 45 and 65 years old in good health. The source material was blood. This rearrangement joins TRBV30 to TRBJ2-1; 7 positions agree with TRBD2. The CDR3 DNA follows: TGTGCCTGGAGTCGGGGGGTGAATGAGCAGTTCTTC. Its translation is CAWSRGVNEQFF.